The rows below give T cell receptor beta chains drawn from one sample of a study of blood T cells in healthy people across ages. One entry per CDR3 protein results from TCRdb running MiXCR on the 5' RACE reads. The data show 1,500,000 or so distinct CDR3 sequences, with 59% seen just once and 5% to 7% held by the top ten. Sequences were obtained from blood. These receptors came from a young man in good health. The CDR3 runs from the conserved cysteine through the conserved F or W. The D gene is left open where the match is weak. The size of a clone is reported for some rows only, either as once, few or many, or as a class for expanded clones.

V,size,length,J,D,CDR3,DNA
TRBV27,.,15,TRBJ2-5,.,CASSFSAGVPETQYF,TGTGCCAGCAGTTTTAGTGCAGGGGTCCCCGAGACCCAGTACTTC
TRBV4-3,.,19,TRBJ2-3,TRBD2,CASSQEDLRGASWEDTQYF,TGCGCCAGCAGCCAAGAGGATTTGCGGGGGGCCAGTTGGGAAGATACGCAGTATTTT
TRBV12-3/TRBV12-4,.,16,TRBJ2-4,TRBD2,CASSPEELAGTDIQYF,TGTGCCAGCAGCCCCGAGGAACTAGCGGGGACAGACATTCAGTACTTC
TRBV27,.,16,TRBJ2-5,.,CASSSAPSFLQETQYF,TGTGCCAGCAGTTCCGCCCCCTCCTTCCTCCAAGAGACCCAGTACTTC
TRBV11-2,.,14,TRBJ1-1,.,CASSYASPGTEAFF,TGTGCCAGCAGCTATGCTTCCCCAGGCACTGAAGCTTTCTTT
TRBV28,once,15,TRBJ2-4,.,CASTLGSLAKNIQYF,TGTGCCAGCACCCTCGGGTCCTTAGCCAAAAACATTCAGTACTTC
TRBV10-3,few,15,TRBJ1-1,.,CAISPETGVVGEAFF,TGTGCCATCAGTCCTGAGACAGGCGTGGTAGGTGAAGCTTTCTTT
TRBV6-6,few,15,TRBJ2-7,TRBD1,CASGYSRDRGNEQYF,TGTGCCAGCGGGTATAGCCGGGACAGGGGTAACGAGCAGTACTTC
TRBV12-3/TRBV12-4,.,19,TRBJ2-5,TRBD1,CASSDPTRQGARIRETQYF,TGTGCCAGCAGTGACCCTACCCGACAGGGGGCGCGCATAAGAGAGACCCAGTACTTC
TRBV7-9,.,15,TRBJ1-1,.,CASSLSDRGHTEAFF,TGTGCCAGCAGCTTATCGGATAGGGGACACACTGAAGCTTTCTTT
TRBV29-1,few,13,TRBJ2-5,TRBD1,CSVPGQVIETQYF,TGCAGCGTACCGGGACAGGTAATAGAGACCCAGTACTTC
TRBV29-1,.,14,TRBJ2-3,.,CSVGRGTSTDTQYF,TGCAGCGTCGGACGCGGTACGAGCACAGATACGCAGTATTTT
TRBV4-1,few,14,TRBJ2-5,.,CASSQAPGGETQYF,TGCGCCAGCAGCCAAGCTCCCGGAGGTGAGACCCAGTACTTC
TRBV20-1,.,15,TRBJ2-7,.,CSARDVAALRYEQYF,TGCAGTGCTAGAGACGTGGCGGCCCTGCGCTACGAGCAGTACTTC
TRBV10-2,.,16,TRBJ1-5,TRBD1,CASSGGAGQVYQPQHF,TGCGCCAGCAGTGGGGGGGCCGGACAGGTGTATCAGCCCCAGCATTTT
TRBV11-2,.,18,TRBJ2-3,.,CASSLVGRGVLVTDTQYF,TGTGCCAGCAGCTTAGTTGGGAGGGGGGTCCTAGTTACGGATACGCAGTATTTT
TRBV6-5,.,19,TRBJ2-6,.,CASSYSVELNHLGANVLTF,TGTGCCAGCAGTTACTCTGTGGAGCTTAACCACCTTGGGGCCAACGTCCTGACTTTC
TRBV4-1,.,15,TRBJ2-7,TRBD1,CASSQVGDSTYEQYF,TGCGCCAGCAGCCAAGTGGGGGACAGCACCTACGAGCAGTACTTC
TRBV27,.,15,TRBJ2-1,.,CASSETAWGYNEQFF,TGTGCCAGCAGCGAGACGGCCTGGGGATACAATGAGCAGTTCTTC
TRBV20-1,few,17,TRBJ1-2,.,CSAPTGIATSLNYGYTF,TGCAGTGCACCTACAGGAATAGCCACCTCCCTTAACTATGGCTACACCTTC
TRBV10-3,.,16,TRBJ2-1,TRBD2,CAISGALAGGYNEQFF,TGTGCCATCAGTGGGGCCCTCGCGGGAGGGTACAATGAGCAGTTCTTC
TRBV6-2/TRBV6-3,.,14,TRBJ2-5,.,CASSYTDMQETQYF,TGTGCCAGCAGTTACACGGACATGCAAGAGACCCAGTACTTC
TRBV2,.,15,TRBJ1-2,TRBD1,CAGSRPGQGHYGYTF,TGTGCCGGCAGTAGGCCGGGACAGGGCCACTATGGCTACACCTTC
TRBV12-5,many,11,TRBJ2-7,.,CASGSRGEQYF,TGTGCTAGTGGTTCCCGCGGGGAGCAGTACTTC
TRBV27,.,15,TRBJ2-3,TRBD1,CASSPGTVGRDTQYF,TGTGCCAGCAGCCCAGGGACAGTGGGGCGGGATACGCAGTATTTT
TRBV20-1,.,15,TRBJ2-5,TRBD2,CSAPKRGGFQETQYF,TGCAGTGCACCGAAGCGGGGGGGGTTCCAAGAGACCCAGTACTTC
TRBV7-2,.,14,TRBJ2-1,TRBD2,CASSLSGVYNGQFF,TGTGCCAGCAGCCTAAGCGGGGTTTACAATGGGCAGTTCTTC
TRBV12-3/TRBV12-4,.,13,TRBJ2-7,.,CASSFNSPYEQYF,TGTGCCAGCAGTTTTAACAGCCCCTACGAGCAGTACTTC
TRBV15,few,14,TRBJ1-5,.,CATSWRLGNQPQHF,TGTGCCACCAGCTGGAGGTTGGGCAATCAGCCCCAGCATTTT
TRBV7-7,.,15,TRBJ2-5,TRBD2,CASSPSSGGQETQYF,TGTGCTAGCAGCCCTTCTAGCGGGGGGCAAGAGACCCAGTACTTC
TRBV29-1,few,13,TRBJ1-2,TRBD1,CSDTDRVGYGYTF,TGCAGCGATACGGACAGGGTGGGCTATGGCTACACCTTC
TRBV4-1,.,15,TRBJ2-7,.,CASSHLGLGYNEQYF,TGCGCCAGCAGCCACTTAGGGTTAGGCTACAATGAGCAGTACTTC
TRBV20-1,few,11,TRBJ2-7,.,CSAPLSYEQYF,TGCAGTGCTCCCCTTTCCTACGAGCAGTACTTC
TRBV7-2,.,14,TRBJ1-6,TRBD1,CASSGQGRNSPLHF,TGTGCCAGCAGTGGACAGGGGAGAAATTCACCCCTCCACTTT
TRBV28,.,14,TRBJ1-6,.,CASRSWGVGSPLHF,TGTGCCAGCAGGTCCTGGGGGGTTGGTTCACCCCTCCACTTT
TRBV25-1,.,17,TRBJ2-3,.,CASGPWGSGWSKDTQYF,TGTGCCAGCGGGCCCTGGGGTAGCGGTTGGTCAAAAGATACGCAGTATTTT
TRBV29-1,once,14,TRBJ2-3,TRBD2,CSVEGQAGSGTQYF,TGCAGCGTTGAGGGCCAAGCGGGAAGCGGTACGCAGTATTTT